This entry lists 24 T cell receptor beta chains sequenced from one sample in a study of shared clonotypes between healthy human individuals. Assay: immunoSEQ multiplex PCR; the TCRdb copy retains only in-frame clones and omits some. The sample records 650,000 to 800,000 clones, roughly 72% being singletons. Sequencing was performed on memory CD4+ T cells sorted from blood. The subset was: CD45RA-negative fraction. The receptors were sampled from a woman aged 25 to 39 in good health.

This clone was counted ten times or more. The V and J genes are TRBV2 and TRBJ1-5; D is uncertain. The germline V gene encodes CDR1 SNHLY and CDR2 FYNNEI. With 7 bases removed from V and 0 bases from J, the gap between germline ends came to 10 bases. This CDR3 has 14 amino acids. CDR3 protein: CASNDYYSNQPQHF. The CDR3 nucleotides are TGTGCCAGCAATGATTACTATAGCAATCAGCCCCAGCATTTT.

The chain links TRBV25-1 to TRBJ2-7; D gene uncertain. There are 14 residues in the CDR3. V was cut by 3 bases and J by 2 bases, with 11 bases left in between. Per germline, CDR1 MGHDK and CDR2 SYGVNS. This CDR3 is CASSDPGEPYEQYF. The CDR3 DNA sequence: TGTGCCAGCAGTGATCCGGGTGAACCCTACGAGCAGTACTTC.

The V gene is TRBV11-2, the J gene TRBJ2-7; D not resolved. V was shortened by 6 bases and J by 5 bases, with 20 bases between the two germline ends. The CDR3 has 15 residues. Germline CDR1 SGHAT, CDR2 FQNNGV. The CDR3: CASRRAQRRHNEQYF. CDR3 DNA: TGTGCCAGCAGACGGGCGCAACGAAGACATAACGAGCAGTACTTC.

The V and J genes are TRBV27 and TRBJ2-7; TRBD2 matches 8 bases. Per germline, CDR1 MNHEY and CDR2 SMNVEV (reference sequence). V was pared by 9 bases and J by 0 bases, with 7 bases of the junction left unmatched. The CDR3 spans 14 residues. This CDR3 is CASKLAGVSYEQYF. As DNA, the CDR3 is TGTGCCAGTAAGCTAGCGGGTGTCTCCTACGAGCAGTACTTC.

The rearrangement links TRBV5-4 to TRBJ2-1; perhaps TRBD1 as D (6 bases). CDR1 is SGHNT, CDR2 YYREEE, per germline (reference sequence). Trimming stripped 1 base from V and 7 bases from J, with 9 bases between. The length of the CDR3 is 13 residues. This CDR3 reads CASSLKTGNEQFF. The CDR3 DNA is TGTGCCAGCAGCTTGAAAACAGGGAATGAGCAGTTCTTC.

The V call is TRBV5-6, the J call TRBJ2-7; D is unresolved. Germline CDR1 and CDR2: SGHDT and YYEEEE. This CDR3 comprises 11 residues. Trimming cost V 4 bases and J 2 bases, with 4 bases left between them. The CDR3 here is CASSRAYEQYF. CDR3 DNA: TGTGCCAGCAGCCGCGCCTACGAGCAGTACTTC.

This clone turned up a few times. This sample includes further DNA sequences coding for the same CDR3. The J gene is TRBJ2-3, the V gene TRBV30; the D gene is possibly TRBD1 (5 bases). Germline V gives CDR1 GTSNPN, CDR2 SVGIG (reference sequence). This CDR3 has 12 residues. Trimming removed 2 bases from V and 5 bases from J, with 8 bases in between. The DNA for the CDR3 is TGTGCCTGGAGTAGGGGTTTAGATACGCAGTATTTT. This codes for CAWSRGLDTQYF.

The chain recombines TRBV28 with TRBJ2-7; 8 positions match TRBD2. V shed 3 bases, J shed 1 base, and the junction held 8 bases outside the gene matches. This CDR3 is built from 16 residues. The germline CDR1 and CDR2 sequences are MDHEN and SYDVKM. CDR3 nucleotides: TGTGCCAGCAGTTTTCGGGGCGGGAGGTCATCCTACGAGCAGTACTTC. It codes for CASSFRGGRSSYEQYF. Using reference TRBV28 and TRBJ2-7 for the parts outside the CDR3, the full variable domain is DVKVTQSSRYLVKRTGEKVFLECVQDMDHENMFWYRQDPGLGLRLIYFSYDVKMKEKGDIPEGYSVSREKKERFSLILESASTNQTSMYLCASSFRGGRSSYEQYFGPGTRLTVT.

This clone was picked up a small number of times. V gene TRBV7-9 combines with J gene TRBJ2-7; D remains unclear. The CDR3 is made up of 14 amino acids. Per the germline V gene, CDR1 is SEHNR and CDR2 is FQNEAQ (reference sequence). The ends were cut back, 6 bases at V and 0 bases at J, with 12 bases in the middle. CDR3: CASSSDTSSYEQYF. CDR3 sequence (DNA): TGTGCCAGCAGTTCCGACACGAGCTCCTACGAGCAGTACTTC. Variable domain in full (rest from reference TRBV7-9 and TRBJ2-7): DTGVSQNPRHKITKRGQNVTFRCDPISEHNRLYWYRQTLGQGPEFLTYFQNEAQLEKSRLLSDRFSAERPKGSFSTLEIQRTEQGDSAMYLCASSSDTSSYEQYFGPGTRLTVT.

This sequence joins TRBV19 and TRBJ1-2; D gene uncertain. The V end lost 8 bases, the J end lost 7 bases, and 11 bases lay between the germline ends. Germline loops: CDR1 LNHDA, CDR2 SQIVND (reference sequence). The CDR3 contains 11 residues. CDR3 DNA sequence: TGTGCCAGTGGGCAAGCGGGTGGCTACACCTTC. This gives the protein CASGQAGGYTF.

The chain links TRBV13 to TRBJ2-3; TRBD2 agrees at 12 bases. After removal of 5 bases from V and 4 bases from J, the junction contained 7 bases not matched to a gene. The germline V gene has CDR1 PRHDT and CDR2 FYEKMQ (reference sequence). The CDR3 runs to 16 residues. CDR3 in DNA: TGTGCCAGCAGCCCCCCGACTAGCGGGAGCGCAGATACGCAGTATTTT. This encodes CASSPPTSGSADTQYF.

This chain connects TRBV19 to TRBJ1-1; D perhaps matches TRBD1 (5 bases). V gave up 1 base and J gave up 4 bases, with 13 bases separating them. This CDR3 is 15 amino acids long. Germline-derived CDR1 and CDR2 are LNHDA and SQIVND (reference sequence). The CDR3 DNA reads as TGTGCCAGTAGTATAGGGGCCCAGGGATCCACTGAAGCTTTCTTT. This gives the protein CASSIGAQGSTEAFF.

The J gene is TRBJ2-1, the V gene TRBV10-1; 8 nucleotides agree with TRBD2. The CDR3 sequence is 14 residues long. V trimming: 2 bases; J trimming: 5 bases; junction bases outside the gene matches: 2. Germline V gives CDR1 WNHNN, CDR2 SYGVQD (reference sequence). In DNA, the CDR3 is TGCGCCAGCAGTGAGAGTAGCGGGAACAATGAGCAGTTCTTC. Translation: CASSESSGNNEQFF.

This chain uses TRBV7-9 with TRBJ1-5; 7 nucleotides align to TRBD1. V was clipped by 1 base and J by 3 bases; unmatched bases: 3. From germline, CDR1 is SEHNR and CDR2 FQNEAQ (reference sequence). CDR3 length: 15 residues. The CDR3 here is CASSLGDSHNQPQHF. CDR3 sequence (DNA): TGTGCCAGCAGCTTAGGGGACAGCCACAATCAGCCCCAGCATTTT.

This clone was counted only a few times. This rearrangement joins TRBV29-1 to TRBJ2-6; the D gene is possibly TRBD2 (6 bases). The CDR3 is 16 amino acids. V gave up 0 bases and J gave up 3 bases, with 12 bases separating them. Germline CDR1 SQVTM, CDR2 ANQGSEA. CDR3 nucleotide sequence: TGCAGCGTTGAAGAAATCCGGGGAGGTGGGGCCAACGTCCTGACTTTC. Translating gives CSVEEIRGGGANVLTF.

This clone showed up just a few times. The chain combines TRBV12-5 with TRBJ2-2; 8 nucleotides align to TRBD2. Germline lookup yields CDR1 LGHNT and CDR2 FRNRAP. CDR3 length: 18 amino acids. V shed 1 base and J 2 bases; nucleotides not matched to a gene: 9. Here the CDR3 DNA reads TGTGCTAGTGGTTTGGCTCGCGGGAGCGGGGGTAACACCGGGGAGCTGTTTTTT. Translated, it gives CASGLARGSGGNTGELFF.

The gene calls are TRBV5-1 and TRBJ2-6, with D possibly TRBD1 on 5 matching bases. Per germline, CDR1 SGHRS and CDR2 YFSETQ. The length of the CDR3 is 15 residues. The V end lost 1 base, the J end lost 3 bases, and 8 bases lay between the germline ends. CDR3 sequence (DNA): TGCGCCAGCAGCTTGAGGGGTGATGGGGCCAACGTCCTGACTTTC. As protein: CASSLRGDGANVLTF.

The CDR3 region is CASSLVLWAESPYEQYF. The CDR3 nucleotides read TGTGCCAGCAGCTTAGTCCTATGGGCTGAGTCCCCCTACGAGCAGTACTTC. J is TRBJ2-5 and V is TRBV7-9; D is ambiguous. Matching the DNA end better, TRBJ2-7 makes the J call doubtful. Germline CDR1 is SEHNR and CDR2 is FQNEAQ (reference sequence). The CDR3 covers 17 residues.

This clone was counted a few times. This sequence joins TRBV6-4 and TRBJ2-1; TRBD2 matches 11 bases. CDR1 MRHNA and CDR2 SNTAGT come from the germline V gene. CDR3 length: 15 amino acids. J was trimmed by 6 bases and V by 4 bases; bases with no gene match: 5. In DNA, the CDR3 is TGTGCCAGCAGTGTAGCGGGAGGGCCGGGCAATGAGCAGTTCTTC. Translating it yields CASSVAGGPGNEQFF.

V usage is TRBV11-2 and J usage is TRBJ2-1; 13 bases align to TRBD2. The germline gives CDR1 SGHAT, CDR2 FQNNGV. Trimming at V came to 3 bases and at J to 7 bases, leaving 9 bases not matched to a gene. This CDR3 contains 17 residues. The CDR3 reads CASSFLPGLAGQNEQFF. The DNA for the CDR3 is TGTGCCAGCAGCTTTCTTCCGGGACTAGCGGGACAGAATGAGCAGTTCTTC. Variable domain in full (rest from reference TRBV11-2 and TRBJ2-1): EAGVAQSPRYKIIEKRQSVAFWCNPISGHATLYWYQQILGQGPKLLIQFQNNGVVDDSQLPKDRFSAERLKGVDSTLKIQPAKLEDSAVYLCASSFLPGLAGQNEQFFGPGTRLTVL.

This clone was seen a few times. V and J are TRBV28 and TRBJ1-5; 8 nucleotides line up with TRBD1. Per the germline V gene, CDR1 is MDHEN and CDR2 is SYDVKM. Trimming removed 6 bases from V and 3 bases from J; junction bases left unmatched: 16. The CDR3 consists of 18 residues. CDR3 sequence: CASSWYKTYRGSNQPQHF. The CDR3 DNA sequence: TGTGCCAGCAGCTGGTACAAGACTTACAGGGGGTCCAATCAGCCCCAGCATTTT.

V is TRBV2 and J is TRBJ2-7; possible D gene TRBD2, 5 bases. CDR3 length: 12 amino acids. Germline V CDR1 and CDR2: SNHLY, FYNNEI. Trimming took off 8 bases at V and 7 bases at J, with 15 bases between the two ends. The CDR3 sequence: CASGETFLEQYF. The CDR3 nucleotides are TGTGCCAGCGGGGAGACTTTTTTGGAGCAGTACTTC.

The chain couples TRBV18 to TRBJ1-4, with D hard to call. Germline V gene data show CDR1 as KGHSH and CDR2 as LQKENI. V gave up 8 bases and J gave up 8 bases, with 15 bases separating them. The CDR3 is 13 amino acids. CDR3 sequence reads: CASAGGVGEKLFF. Written as DNA, the CDR3 is TGTGCCAGCGCCGGTGGAGTCGGGGAAAAACTGTTTTTT.

The table lists this clone with a few counts. This chain links TRBV5-1 with TRBJ1-1; 8 positions match TRBD1. The germline V gene encodes CDR1 SGHRS and CDR2 YFSETQ. Trimming removed 0 bases from V and 1 base from J; junction bases left unmatched: 2. The CDR3 totals 15 residues. DNA of the CDR3: TGCGCCAGCAGCTTGGTAGGGACAGGGAACACTGAAGCTTTCTTT. Translation gives CASSLVGTGNTEAFF.